The sequence of this T cell receptor (beta chain) was determined in a study of response to subunit inactivated influenza vaccine (dated by TCRdb to the late 2010s). A note on the overall study: Deep quantitative profiling of the T cell receptor repertoire was used in the study to follow responses to a trivalent subunit inactivated influenza vaccine.

Interpreted using the paper, the time point label stands for: around 47 days after influenza vaccine administration. The library was generated by RT-PCR. Instrument used: Illumina HiSeq 2500. TCRdb applied fastp at Q25 and MiXCR to the public reads, then kept only in-frame beta chains. Every entry covers one CDR3 protein and lists the most common genes and DNA from its rows. Here the sample has fewer than 700,000 distinct CDR3 sequences; 10% to 15% occur a single time. The top ten constitute about 12% of the sample. From the cysteine up to the phenylalanine, the CDR3 has a length of 17 residues. The DNA shown is the 51-base CDR3, in frame from base 1. V loses 3 bases of germline sequence and J loses 5 bases, and the interval between the two ends is 19 bases. This clonotype was recorded a few times. The antigen it recognizes is unknown. No quality values exist for individual bases; no much larger clone is one base distant.

The paper's findings and limits, for the study overall: It was suggested by the authors that each seasonal influenza vaccination may recruit only a limited number of new T cells.

This receptor chain uses TRBV12-3 or TRBV12-4 and TRBJ2-2; the D gene is perhaps TRBD1, on 6 matching bases. The sample consisted of PBMCs from blood, taken more than 35 days after vaccination. The receptor was isolated from a man in his fifties who received an inactivated influenza vaccine. Donor details come from another sample of the same person, matched by shared clones. The CDR3 in this case is CASSLPSTGLKTGELFF. The sequenced DNA is TGTGCCAGCAGTTTGCCCTCGACAGGCCTGAAGACCGGGGAGCTGTTTTTT.